A single sample is the source of the 18 T cell receptor beta chains below, sequenced in a study of T cells in Graves' hyperthyroidism and ophthalmopathy. RNA transcripts were the template for amplifying TCR beta CDR3 regions. Carried out on the TCR CDR3, a first-round RT-PCR used the HTBI primer set. TCRdb re-called the multiplex PCR reads through MiXCR, storing one row per CDR3 protein. The sample contains about 500,000 distinct CDR3 sequences, about 16% of which appear only once. Source material: blood. These receptors were obtained from a woman younger than 45 with Graves' ophthalmopathy.

The genes are TRBV5-8 and TRBJ2-3; 7 bases fit TRBD1. Unmatched junction bases numbered 6, after V lost 5 bases and J lost 0 bases. The germline CDR1 and CDR2 sequences are SGHTS and YDEGEE. This CDR3 region has 15 residues. CDR3 in amino acids: CASRETGLSTDTQYF. The CDR3 coding sequence is TGTGCCAGCAGGGAGACAGGGCTAAGCACAGATACGCAGTATTTT. The complete variable domain, with remaining parts taken from reference TRBV5-8 and TRBJ2-3, reads EAGVTQSPTHLIKTRGQQATLRCSPISGHTSVYWYQQALGLGLQFLLWYDEGEERNRGNFPPRFSGRQFPNYSSELNVNALELEDSALYLCASRETGLSTDTQYFGPGTRLTVL.

This clonotype has at least ten counts. The J gene is TRBJ1-2, the V gene TRBV20-1; D not resolved. Germline V gene sequence: CDR1 DFQATT, CDR2 SNEGSKA (reference sequence). Trimming cost V 0 bases and J 0 bases, with 5 bases left between them. CDR3 size: 13 residues. The CDR3 loop reads CSARDLANYGYTF. The CDR3 nucleotides are TGCAGTGCTAGAGATCTCGCTAACTATGGCTACACCTTC.

This clonotype was counted ten times or more. This chain connects TRBV4-1 to TRBJ1-2, with D hard to call. CDR1 and CDR2 (germline): MGHRA, YSYEKL. This CDR3 has 17 residues. V was cut by 1 base and J by 8 bases, with 23 bases left in between. The DNA for the CDR3 is TGCGCCAGCAGCCAAGTACTAGGACGGCAACCGGGAATCGGCTACACCTTC. Translated, it gives CASSQVLGRQPGIGYTF.

This clonotype has a handful of counts. This CDR3 is CAWQRLPGQRTDTQYF. The CDR3 DNA reads TGTGCCTGGCAGAGGCTTCCGGGACAGCGCACAGATACGCAGTATTTT. The J gene is TRBJ2-3, the V gene TRBV30; 7 bases map to TRBD1. Germline assignment: CDR1 GTSNPN and CDR2 SVGIG (reference sequence). After removal of 5 bases from V and 1 base from J, the junction contained 12 bases not matched to a gene. The CDR3 covers 16 residues. The full variable domain, its missing parts supplied by reference TRBV30 and TRBJ2-3, is SQTIHQWPATLVQPVGSPLSLECTVEGTSNPNLYWYRQAAGRGLQLLFYSVGIGQISSEVPQNLSASRPQDRQFILSSKKLLLSDSGFYLCAWQRLPGQRTDTQYFGPGTRLTVL.

This clonotype appeared many times. This chain joins TRBV13 and TRBJ2-7; 11 positions match TRBD2. This CDR3 has 15 residues. Germline V gene lookup returns CDR1 PRHDT and CDR2 FYEKMQ (reference sequence). After removal of 6 bases from V and 3 bases from J, the junction contained 7 bases not matched to a gene. CDR3 bases: TGTGCCAGCAGTTCCCCGACTAGCGGGGACTACGAGCAGTACTTC. It codes for CASSSPTSGDYEQYF.

The chain has TRBV12-3 or TRBV12-4 and TRBJ2-2; 14 bases are shared with TRBD2. The CDR3 has 14 residues. With 11 bases clipped from V and 5 bases from J, the junction kept 4 bases outside the gene matches. CDR3 residues: CAGTSGSSTGELFF. CDR3 coding DNA: TGTGCCGGGACTAGCGGGAGTAGTACCGGGGAGCTGTTTTTT.

The V gene is TRBV7-9, the J gene TRBJ2-7; 8 nucleotides agree with TRBD2. V lost 2 bases and J lost 3; bases outside the gene matches: 15. The CDR3 runs 18 residues. The germline V gene encodes CDR1 SEHNR and CDR2 FQNEAQ (reference sequence). The CDR3 region has the DNA TGTGCCAGCAGCTTATTGTTTGGGGAGCGGGAGTCTGGCTACGAGCAGTACTTC. It encodes CASSLLFGERESGYEQYF.

This clonotype was detected ten times or more. The rearrangement uses TRBV20-1 and TRBJ1-1; D gene uncertain. Trimming shortened V by 3 bases and J by 1 base, and 9 bases separated the two germline ends. The CDR3 sequence is 13 residues long. The germline V gene encodes CDR1 DFQATT and CDR2 SNEGSKA (reference sequence). CDR3 nucleotide sequence: TGCAGTGCTAGGCCCGGGCAGAACACTGAAGCTTTCTTT. Translating gives CSARPGQNTEAFF.

V gene TRBV20-1 combines with J gene TRBJ2-7; tentative D call: TRBD1 (7 bases). Between the trimmed V and J ends, which lost 2 bases and 4 bases, there was a span of 15 bases. The CDR3 totals 14 residues. Germline CDR1 is DFQATT and CDR2 is SNEGSKA (reference sequence). This chain's CDR3 is CSARSSPGGYEQYF. The CDR3 coding sequence is TGCAGTGCTAGATCGAGCCCAGGGGGGTACGAGCAGTACTTC.

This clonotype was detected ten times or more. The rearrangement links TRBV6-6 to TRBJ2-5; D may be TRBD2 (6 bases). The germline V gene has CDR1 MNHNY and CDR2 SVGAGI (reference sequence). The CDR3 contains 14 residues. With 1 base removed from V and 3 bases from J, the gap between germline ends came to 9 bases. In DNA, the CDR3 is TGTGCCAGCAGTTACTGGTCTAGCGAAGAGACCCAGTACTTC. Its protein is CASSYWSSEETQYF.

This clonotype came up many times. The gene calls are TRBV28 and TRBJ1-3; a weak D match, TRBD1 (6 bases). V gave up 6 bases and J gave up 1 base, with 10 bases separating them. Germline V gene data show CDR1 as MDHEN and CDR2 as SYDVKM. This CDR3 has 14 amino acids. CDR3 nucleotides: TGTGCCAGCAGCTCCACAGGGTCTGGAAACACCATATATTTT. It yields the protein CASSSTGSGNTIYF.

This clonotype was detected many times. The chain joins TRBV28 to TRBJ1-1; tentative D call: TRBD1 (6 bases). The CDR3 consists of 13 residues. From germline, CDR1 is MDHEN and CDR2 SYDVKM. Trimming stripped 5 bases from V and 4 bases from J, with 11 bases between. The DNA of the CDR3 is TGTGCCAGCAGTATACACAGGGCCACTGAAGCTTTCTTT. Encoded protein: CASSIHRATEAFF.

This clonotype was picked up one time. This may be a read error, as it is one base from a much larger clone. V usage is TRBV7-8 and J usage is TRBJ1-5; D is unresolved. CDR1 and CDR2 from the germline V gene are SGHVS and FQNEAQ. There are 13 residues in the CDR3. The CDR3, as DNA: TGTGCCAGCAGCTTAAGCGGGTTCCAGCCCCGGCATTTT. It codes for CASSLSGFQPRHF.

This clonotype has at least ten counts. V is TRBV11-2 and J is TRBJ2-7; tentative D call: TRBD2 (6 bases). Germline CDR1 reads SGHAT; CDR2 reads FQNNGV. Trimming took 0 bases from V and 6 from J, leaving 9 bases between them. The CDR3 covers 13 residues. CDR3 nucleotides: TGTGCCAGCAGCTTAGAGCGGGGAGGCGAGCAGTACTTC. Protein sequence: CASSLERGGEQYF.

The chain couples TRBV6-1 to TRBJ2-7, with a weak D call TRBD2 (5 bases). There are 14 residues in the CDR3. The V end was cut by 5 bases, the J end by 3 bases, with 14 bases between. Germline V CDR1 and CDR2: MNHNS, SASEGT. The CDR3 loop is CASSYRSRDYEQYF. The CDR3 bases are TGTGCCAGCAGTTACCGGTCGAGGGACTACGAGCAGTACTTC.

The chain recombines TRBV10-3 with TRBJ2-7; 10 bases agree with TRBD2. The last part of the DNA fits TRBJ2-1 better; the J call may be wrong. The CDR3 has 16 amino acids. The V gene's germline CDR1 is ENHRY and CDR2 SYGVKD. CDR3 protein: CAISELASGRVYEQFF. In DNA form, the CDR3 reads TGTGCCATCAGTGAGTTAGCTAGCGGGAGAGTTTACGAGCAGTTCTTC.

This clonotype has at least ten counts. V gene TRBV29-1 combines with J gene TRBJ1-2, with D possibly matching TRBD1 (6 bases). The CDR3 loop spans 12 amino acids. V lost 3 bases and J lost 2, with 7 bases in between. The V gene's germline CDR1 is SQVTM and CDR2 ANQGSEA. The CDR3: CSVDGQNYGYTF. For the CDR3, the DNA is TGCAGCGTTGACGGACAGAACTATGGCTACACCTTC.

The DNA for the CDR3 is TGTGCTAGTTTGGCACGTGGGACAGGGATCTTGGGACTGGATCTCCCAGAAGCTTTCTTT. This sequence encodes CASLARGTGILGLDLPEAFF. The V and J genes are TRBV12-5 and TRBJ1-1; 9 bases align to TRBD1. This CDR3 comprises 20 residues. CDR1 is LGHNT and CDR2 is FRNRAP in the germline V gene. V lost 8 bases to trimming and J lost 8 bases; unmatched junction nucleotides: 30.